This TCR beta chain came from a study of metastatic and nonmetastatic thyroid tumors. This clone showed up just a few times. An end of the junction differs from the germline gene, which may be a read error. This CDR3 is 15 amino acids long. The germline gives CDR1 MDHEN, CDR2 SYDVKM. How the authors handled the data: What underpinned the distant-metastasis classifier for papillary thyroid cancer was the set of CDR3 differences across clinicopathological groups. Via MiXCR, TCRdb re-called the PCR reads. For this entry, the V and J calls and clone size follow TCRdb and not the study's own pipeline. Here the sample spans under 6,500 clones, 30% to 40% being singletons. Thyroid surgery took place with no prior treatment in any patient.

The receptor's source is a male donor with papillary thyroid cancer or a benign thyroid nodule (not recorded which). Some clones in this sample may be carry-over from other donors' samples. The sequenced sample was adjacent normal tissue. The rearrangement links TRBV28 to TRBJ2-3, with TRBD2 matching 9 bases. Written as DNA, the CDR3 is TGTGCCAGAAGTCCGCGGGGGGGAAGCACAGATACGAAGTATTTT. This gives the protein CARSPRGGSTDTKYF.